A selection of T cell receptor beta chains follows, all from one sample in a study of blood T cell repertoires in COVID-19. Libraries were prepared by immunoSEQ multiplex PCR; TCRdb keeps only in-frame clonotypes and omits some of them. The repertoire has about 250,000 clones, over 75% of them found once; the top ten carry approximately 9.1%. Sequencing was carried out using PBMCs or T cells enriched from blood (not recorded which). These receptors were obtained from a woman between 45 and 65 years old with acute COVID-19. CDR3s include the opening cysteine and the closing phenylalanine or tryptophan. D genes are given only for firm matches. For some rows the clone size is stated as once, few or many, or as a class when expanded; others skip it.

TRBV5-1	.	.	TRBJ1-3	TGCGCCAGCAGCCGGGGTTCTGGAAACACCATATATTTT	CASSRGSGNTIYF
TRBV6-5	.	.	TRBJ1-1	TGTGCCAGCAGTTACTCCCATCGGCCGGGGGATACTGAAGCTTTCTTT	CASSYSHRPGDTEAFF
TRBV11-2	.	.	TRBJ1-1	TGTGCCAGCAGCTTAGTAGTAGGGGGGAACACTGAAGCTTTCTTT	CASSLVVGGNTEAFF
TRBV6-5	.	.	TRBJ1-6	TGTGCCAGCAGTCAGTCAGGGTGGAATTCACCCCTCCACTTT	CASSQSGWNSPLHF
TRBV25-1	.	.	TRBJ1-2	TGTGCCAGCAGTGGGACAATCGCATATGGCTACACCTTC	CASSGTIAYGYTF
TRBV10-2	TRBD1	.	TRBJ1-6	TGCGCCAGCAGTGACGGCAGGGGGGACAATTCACCCCTCCACTTT	CASSDGRGDNSPLHF
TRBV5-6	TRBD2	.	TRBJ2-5	TGTGCCAGCAGCCCGCAGCGGCGGGGGATAGAGACCCAGTACTTC	CASSPQRRGIETQYF
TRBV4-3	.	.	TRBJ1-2	TGCGCCAGCAGCCGGTCCCTACAGGGTTTCGACTATGGCTACACCTTC	CASSRSLQGFDYGYTF
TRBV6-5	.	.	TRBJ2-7	TGTGCCAGCAGTTTCGACAGACGTAGCTCCTACGAGCAGTACTTC	CASSFDRRSSYEQYF
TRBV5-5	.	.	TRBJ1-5	TGTGCCAGCAGCTTGGACGGGTATAGCAATCAGCCCCAGCATTTT	CASSLDGYSNQPQHF
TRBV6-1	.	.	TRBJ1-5	TGTGCCAGCAGTTTTCGGGATCAGCCCCAGCATTTT	CASSFRDQPQHF
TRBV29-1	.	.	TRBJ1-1	TGCAGCGTTGTAGGGGCATGGGGCACTGAAGCTTTCTTT	CSVVGAWGTEAFF
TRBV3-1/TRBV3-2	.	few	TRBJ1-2	TGTGCCAGCAGCCAAGAGGAACAGGCCTATGGCTACACCTTC	CASSQEEQAYGYTF
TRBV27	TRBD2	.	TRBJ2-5	TGTGCCAGCAGTTTATCACGTGTTTCCGCGGGGGGGCGGGGAGAGACCCAGTACTTC	CASSLSRVSAGGRGETQYF
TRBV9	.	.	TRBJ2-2	TGTGCCAGCAGTGACGGGGGCACCGGGGAGCTGTTTTTT	CASSDGGTGELFF
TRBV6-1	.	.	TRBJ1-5	TGTGCCAGCAGTGAAGCGGCCCCAAGCAATCAGCCCCAGCATTTT	CASSEAAPSNQPQHF
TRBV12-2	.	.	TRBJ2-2	TGTGCAAGTCGCTCGCAGTCGGGACTAGCGCCTAATTTGAACACCGGGGAGCTGTTTTTT	CASRSQSGLAPNLNTGELFF
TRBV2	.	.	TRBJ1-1	TGTGCCAGCAGTGGCGGGGGCCCCTTAGGGAACACTGAAGCTTTCTTT	CASSGGGPLGNTEAFF
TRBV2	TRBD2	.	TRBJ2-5	TGTGCCAGCAGTGATCTAGCGGGGGGGAAAGAGACCCAGTACTTC	CASSDLAGGKETQYF
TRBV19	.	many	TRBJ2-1	TGTGCCAGTAGTTTCGGGGGTAATGAGCAGTTCTTC	CASSFGGNEQFF
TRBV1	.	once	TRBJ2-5	TGCACCAGCAGCCAGCGTAGGGGAGAGACCCAGTACTTC	CTSSQRRGETQYF